Sequencing of this T cell receptor beta chain was carried out in a study of blood T cell repertoires in COVID-19. For the study at large: The analysed material was cDNA or gDNA that came from T cells, B-cell-depleted T cells, or PBMCs.

The cohort comprised adults aged roughly 18 to 100 years residing in about two dozen US areas. Recovered status applied to Cohort 3 donors who had two consecutive negative PCRs. It also applied to those with clearance or with symptom resolution. Using immunoSEQ multiplex PCR, the repertoire was profiled, and TCRdb retains in-frame clones only, with some absent. The table includes over 150,000 clones, 82% detected once. The clonotype originates from a middle-aged man who had recovered from COVID-19. Specimen: PBMCs or T cells enriched from blood (not recorded which).

The CDR3 nucleotides read TGCGCCAGCAGCCAAGACCGGACAGGGGTTGGGGAGCAGTACTTC. Translating gives CASSQDRTGVGEQYF. V is TRBV4-1 and J is TRBJ2-7; the match to TRBD1 covers 9 bases. Looked up from germline, CDR1 is MGHRA and CDR2 is YSYEKL. Trimming took 0 bases from V and 7 from J; bases not matched to a gene: 7. The CDR3 sequence is 15 residues long.